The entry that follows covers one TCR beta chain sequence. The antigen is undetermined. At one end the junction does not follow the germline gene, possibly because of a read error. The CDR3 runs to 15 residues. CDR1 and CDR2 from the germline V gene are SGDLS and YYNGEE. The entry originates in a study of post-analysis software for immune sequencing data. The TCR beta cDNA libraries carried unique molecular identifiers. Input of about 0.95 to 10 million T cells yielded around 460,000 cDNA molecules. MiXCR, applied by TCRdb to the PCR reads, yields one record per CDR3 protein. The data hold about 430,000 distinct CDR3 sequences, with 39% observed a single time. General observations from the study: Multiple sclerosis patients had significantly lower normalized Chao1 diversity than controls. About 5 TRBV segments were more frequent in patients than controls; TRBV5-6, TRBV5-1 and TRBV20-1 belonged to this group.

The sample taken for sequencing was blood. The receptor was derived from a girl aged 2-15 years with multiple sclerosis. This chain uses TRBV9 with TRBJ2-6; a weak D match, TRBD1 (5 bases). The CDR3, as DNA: TGTGCCAGCAGCACCGGGTTCACTGGGGCCAACGCCCTGACTTTC. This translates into CASSTGFTGANALTF. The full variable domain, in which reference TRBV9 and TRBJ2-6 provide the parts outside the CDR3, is DSGVTQTPKHLITATGQRVTLRCSPRSGDLSVYWYQQSLDQGLQFLIQYYNGEERAKGNILERFSAQQFPDLHSELNLSSLELGDSALYFCASSTGFTGANALTFGAGSRLTVL.